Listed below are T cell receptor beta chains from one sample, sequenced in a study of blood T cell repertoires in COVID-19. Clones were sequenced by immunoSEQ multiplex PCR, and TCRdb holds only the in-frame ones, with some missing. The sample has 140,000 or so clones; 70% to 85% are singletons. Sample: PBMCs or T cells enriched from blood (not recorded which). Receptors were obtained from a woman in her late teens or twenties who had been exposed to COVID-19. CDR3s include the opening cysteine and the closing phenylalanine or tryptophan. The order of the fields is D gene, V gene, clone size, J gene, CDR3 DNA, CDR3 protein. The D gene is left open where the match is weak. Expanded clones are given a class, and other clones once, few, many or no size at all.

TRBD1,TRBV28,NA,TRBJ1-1,TGTGCCAGCAGTTCCCAGGGGGCGGGTAACACTGAAGCTTTCTTT,CASSSQGAGNTEAFF
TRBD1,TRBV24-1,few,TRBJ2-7,TGTGCCACCAGTGGCACAGAGGACAGGGGTCCCTACGAGCAGTACTTC,CATSGTEDRGPYEQYF
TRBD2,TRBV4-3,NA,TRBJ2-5,TGCGCCAGCAGCCAAGGCCTTAGCGGGCGGCAAGAGACCCAGTACTTC,CASSQGLSGRQETQYF
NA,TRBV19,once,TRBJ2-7,TGTGCCAGTAGTATAGGCCAGGTCTTCTCGGGGGACGAGCAGTACTTC,CASSIGQVFSGDEQYF
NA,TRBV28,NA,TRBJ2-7,TGTGCCAGCAGTTTAGTAGTAGGGGACTTCTCCTACGAGCAGTACTTC,CASSLVVGDFSYEQYF
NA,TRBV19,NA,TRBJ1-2,TGTGCCAGTACCTACGCGGGTGGCTATGGCTACACCTTC,CASTYAGGYGYTF
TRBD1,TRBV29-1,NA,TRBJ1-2,TGCAGCTCACAGGGGGCGAGGGGCTACACCTTC,CSSQGARGYTF
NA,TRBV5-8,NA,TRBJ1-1,TGTGCCAGCAGCTTGGGACAGTTAACTGAAGCTTTCTTT,CASSLGQLTEAFF
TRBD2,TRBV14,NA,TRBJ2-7,TGTGCCAGCAGCCTTTTGGCGGGAGGAACCTACGAGCAGTACTTC,CASSLLAGGTYEQYF
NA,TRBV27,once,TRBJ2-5,TGTGCCAGCAGTTTATATCCCGCAGCTAGGGAGACCCAGTACTTC,CASSLYPAARETQYF
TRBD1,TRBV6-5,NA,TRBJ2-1,TGTGCCAGCATCCAAGGACAGGGGGTAGGCAATGAGCAGTTCTTC,CASIQGQGVGNEQFF
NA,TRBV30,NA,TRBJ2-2,TGTGCCTGGAGTGTAGGGCTAGCGAAAGGGGAGCTGTTTTTT,CAWSVGLAKGELFF
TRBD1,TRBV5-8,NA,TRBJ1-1,TGTGCCAGCAGCTTAAGTGGGACAGGGAGGATGAACACTGAAGCTTTCTTT,CASSLSGTGRMNTEAFF
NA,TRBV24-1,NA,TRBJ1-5,TGTGCCACCAGTGATTTGTGGGGGGGTCAGCCCCAGCATTTT,CATSDLWGGQPQHF
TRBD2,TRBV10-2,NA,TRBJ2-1,TGCGCCAGCAGTGAGGTGGCTAGCGGGAGTTTGGGGCATGAGCAGTTCTTC,CASSEVASGSLGHEQFF
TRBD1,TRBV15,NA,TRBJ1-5,TGTGCCACCAGCAGCTCCGCCGGGACAGGGGTTCAGCCCCAGCATTTT,CATSSSAGTGVQPQHF
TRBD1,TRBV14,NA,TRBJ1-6,TGTGCCAGCAGCTTTACCCGGGACAGCGAATCACCCCTCCACTTT,CASSFTRDSESPLHF
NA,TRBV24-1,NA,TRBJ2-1,TGTGCCACCAGCCAACCGGGACTGAGATACAATGAGCAGTTCTTC,CATSQPGLRYNEQFF
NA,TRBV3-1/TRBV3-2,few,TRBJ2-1,TGTGCCAGCAGAGGAGCGGGTCGCTACAATGAGCAGTTCTTC,CASRGAGRYNEQFF
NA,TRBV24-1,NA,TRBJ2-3,TGTGCCACCAGTGATTCTTGGACAGACAGCACAGATACGCAGTATTTT,CATSDSWTDSTDTQYF
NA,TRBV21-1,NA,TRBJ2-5,TGTGCCAGCAGCAAAATGGGACTCGGTGAGACCCAGTACTTC,CASSKMGLGETQYF
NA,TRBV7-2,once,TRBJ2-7,TGTGCCAGCAGCTCGAGATACGAGCAGTACTTC,CASSSRYEQYF
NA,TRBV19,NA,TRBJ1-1,TGTGCCAGTACCTTTGATTGGAGGAACACTGAAGCTTTCTTT,CASTFDWRNTEAFF
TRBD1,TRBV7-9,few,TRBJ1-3,TGTGCCAGCAGCCCCGACAGGGGGCGAAACACCATATATTTT,CASSPDRGRNTIYF
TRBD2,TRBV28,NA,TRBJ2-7,TGTGCCAGCAGTTTATACTCCGGGGGGAGCGCGCCCGCCGAGCAGTACTTC,CASSLYSGGSAPAEQYF
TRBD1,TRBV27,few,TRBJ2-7,TGTGCCAGCAGCGTCGGGACAGGGTCCTACGAGCAGTACTTC,CASSVGTGSYEQYF
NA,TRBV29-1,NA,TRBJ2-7,TGCAGCGTTGGGGAAGGAGGCGAGCAGTACTTC,CSVGEGGEQYF
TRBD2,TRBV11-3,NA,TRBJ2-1,TGTGCCAGCAGCTTGACTAGCGGGAGTCGGGGTGAGCAGTTCTTC,CASSLTSGSRGEQFF
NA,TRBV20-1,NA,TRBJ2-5,TGCAGTGCTAACCAGCGAGAGACCCAGTACTTC,CSANQRETQYF
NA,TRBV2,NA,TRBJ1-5,TGTGCCAGCAGTGAAAAGGGGATCGGGCAGCCCCAGCATTTT,CASSEKGIGQPQHF
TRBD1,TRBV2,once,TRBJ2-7,TGTGCCAGCAGTGACAGGGGGCTCTACGAGCAGTACTTC,CASSDRGLYEQYF
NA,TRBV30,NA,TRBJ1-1,TGTGCGGTCGGTTCTCCTGAAGCTTTCTTT,CAVGSPEAFF
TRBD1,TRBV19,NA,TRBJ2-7,TGTGCCAGTAGTACCTTCACAGGGGGCCCCTACGAGCAGTACTTC,CASSTFTGGPYEQYF
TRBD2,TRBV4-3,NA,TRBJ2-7,TGCGCCAGCAGCCAAGTTCCTAGCGGGACCTACGAGCAGTACTTC,CASSQVPSGTYEQYF
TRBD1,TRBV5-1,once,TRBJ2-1,TGCGCCAGCAGCGATGGTCTTGGACAGGGGTTCGGAAGATTCTTC,CASSDGLGQGFGRFF
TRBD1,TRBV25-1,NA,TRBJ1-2,TGTGCCAGCAGTCCGCCCGGGACAGGGAACTATGGCTACACCTTC,CASSPPGTGNYGYTF
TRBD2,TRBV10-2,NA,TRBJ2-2,TGCGCCAGCAGTGAGGGACTAGGGCCCGGGGAGCTGTTTTTT,CASSEGLGPGELFF
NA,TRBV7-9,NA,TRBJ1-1,TGTGCCAGCAGCTTAGGGGGGCGTACTGAAGCTTTCTTT,CASSLGGRTEAFF
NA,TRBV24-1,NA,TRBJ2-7,TGTGCCACTCAAGGTCGGGGGACCTACGAGCAGTACTTC,CATQGRGTYEQYF
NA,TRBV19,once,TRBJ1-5,TGTGCCAGTAGCCTAAATAGCAATCAGCCCCAGCATTTT,CASSLNSNQPQHF
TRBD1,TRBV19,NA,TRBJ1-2,TGTGCCAGTATCCCGACAGGGCTCTATGGCTACACCTTC,CASIPTGLYGYTF
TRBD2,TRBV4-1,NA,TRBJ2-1,TGCGCCAGCAGCCAGGGACTAGCAGACCTCTTC,CASSQGLADLF
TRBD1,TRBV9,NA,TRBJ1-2,TGTGCCAGCACGCGATCGGACAGGCACTATGGCTACACCTTC,CASTRSDRHYGYTF
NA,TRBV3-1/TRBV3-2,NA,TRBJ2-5,TGTGCCAGCAGCCGTTCCACGGGAGTCACCGGAGAGACCCAGTACTTC,CASSRSTGVTGETQYF
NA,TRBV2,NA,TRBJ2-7,TGTGCCAGCAATGCTATCCTAGATCCCCCCTACGAGCAGTACTTC,CASNAILDPPYEQYF
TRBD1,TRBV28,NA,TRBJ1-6,TGTGCCAGCAGTTTACCCCCCGGGACAGGAGGTTCACCCCTCCACTTT,CASSLPPGTGGSPLHF
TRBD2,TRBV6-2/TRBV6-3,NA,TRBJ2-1,TGTGCCAGCAGTGACAGACTAGCGGGAGGGCCTGAGCAGTTCTTC,CASSDRLAGGPEQFF
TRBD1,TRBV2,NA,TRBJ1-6,TGTGCCAGCAGTGTCACAGGGGGAATAAATTCACCCCTCCACTTT,CASSVTGGINSPLHF
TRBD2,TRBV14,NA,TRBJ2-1,TGTGCCAGCAGCCAGCTAGCGGGAGTTGCCAATGAGCAGTTCTTC,CASSQLAGVANEQFF
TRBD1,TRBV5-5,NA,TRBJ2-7,TGTGCCAGCAGCTGGGGACAGCCCCGGAGCGAGCAGTACTTC,CASSWGQPRSEQYF
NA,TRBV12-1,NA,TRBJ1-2,TGTGCCAGCAGACAGGGGGCGCCGGGCTACACCTTC,CASRQGAPGYTF
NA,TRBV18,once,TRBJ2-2,TGTGCCAGCTCACCCCGGACTGGGGACACCGGGGAGCTGTTTTTT,CASSPRTGDTGELFF
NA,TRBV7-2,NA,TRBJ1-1,TGTGCCAGCAGCCCCCGACAGAACACTGAAGCTTTCTTT,CASSPRQNTEAFF
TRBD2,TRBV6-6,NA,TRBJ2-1,TGTGCCAGCCGACATAATAGCGGGAGTTGGAATGAGCAGTTCTTC,CASRHNSGSWNEQFF
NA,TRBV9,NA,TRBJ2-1,TGTGCCAGCAGCGTAGGGTGGGGCAACAATGAGCAGTTCTTC,CASSVGWGNNEQFF
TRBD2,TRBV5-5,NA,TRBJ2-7,TGTGCCAGCTCCCTGACCCTAGACGCGGGACTAGCGGGACCGGGCCACGAGCAGTACTTC,CASSLTLDAGLAGPGHEQYF
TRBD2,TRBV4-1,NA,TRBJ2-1,TGCGCCAGCAGCCAACAACTAGCGGGCGGGCAGTTCTTC,CASSQQLAGGQFF